The 19 T cell receptor beta chains below were found in one sample sequenced in a study of T cell changes during pregnancy in multiple sclerosis. Assay used: immunoSEQ multiplex PCR; TCRdb lists only in-frame clones, some missing. The table shows about 69,000 clones, with 91% occurring only once. The material sequenced was CD4+ T cells from peripheral blood mononuclear cells, taken in the third trimester of pregnancy. Receptors originate from a female donor in good health, enrolled as a control in a pregnancy study.

The rearrangement joins TRBV7-9 to TRBJ1-1, with TRBD1 identical over 8 bases. V lost 4 bases, J lost 1 base, and 5 bases stayed unmatched. The CDR3 has 15 amino acids. Germline assignment: CDR1 SEHNR and CDR2 FQNEAQ (reference sequence). In DNA form, the CDR3 reads TGTGCCAGCAGCTCGTCCGGGACAGGGAACACTGAAGCTTTCTTT. This translates into CASSSSGTGNTEAFF.

The J gene is TRBJ1-4, the V gene TRBV11-2; unclear D gene. CDR1 is SGHAT, CDR2 FQNNGV, per germline. Trimming took 5 bases from V and 8 from J, leaving 21 bases between them. This CDR3 region has 16 residues. Here the CDR3 reads CASSSLRGLSPEKLFF. The CDR3 bases are TGTGCCAGCAGCAGCCTGCGAGGACTCTCTCCCGAAAAACTGTTTTTT.

The chain carries TRBV10-3 and TRBJ2-2; 16 bases map to TRBD2. The trim removed 6 bases at V and 3 bases at J, leaving 4 bases unmatched. The CDR3 loop spans 17 amino acids. CDR1 and CDR2 from the germline V gene are ENHRY and SYGVKD. The CDR3 loop reads CAISGTSGGADTGELFF. In nucleotides, the CDR3 is TGTGCCATCAGCGGGACTAGCGGGGGGGCCGACACCGGGGAGCTGTTTTTT.

This clone appeared once. V usage is TRBV5-4 and J usage is TRBJ1-5, with 9 bases matching TRBD1. Germline-derived CDR1 and CDR2 are SGHNT and YYREEE (reference sequence). This CDR3 has 15 amino acids. V lost 2 bases and J lost 6; bases outside the gene matches: 6. This CDR3 is CASSFDRGTTQPQHF. CDR3 coding DNA: TGTGCCAGCAGCTTCGACAGGGGGACGACTCAGCCCCAGCATTTT.

The chain couples TRBV2 to TRBJ2-7, with 12 bases identical to TRBD2. The V and J ends lost 6 bases and 4 bases, in that order; junction bases with no gene match: 7. This CDR3 is 15 amino acids long. CDR1 is SNHLY and CDR2 is FYNNEI in the germline V gene. Here the CDR3 DNA reads TGTGCCAGCAGACGGACTAGCGGGACAAATTACGAGCAGTACTTC. Translated: CASRRTSGTNYEQYF.

V gene TRBV7-3 combines with J gene TRBJ1-1; D is perhaps TRBD1 (5 bases). The CDR3 spans 14 residues. Germline loops: CDR1 SGHTA, CDR2 FQGTGA. The V end was cut by 3 bases, the J end by 4 bases, with 12 bases between. CDR3 in amino acids: CASSFSGSVTEAFF. For the CDR3, the DNA is TGTGCCAGCAGCTTCTCAGGGTCAGTCACTGAAGCTTTCTTT.

This clone was detected only a few times. CDR3 sequence (DNA): TGTGCCAGCAGCTTTACTTGCCGGGACAGGGCCTACGAGCAGTACTTC. This encodes CASSFTCRDRAYEQYF. The chain joins TRBV12-1 to TRBJ2-7; TRBD1 is taken as the D call from the table, unchecked against the DNA. TRBV12-1 is a pseudogene locus. The CDR3 is 16 residues long.

This chain connects TRBV30 to TRBJ2-5; D unresolved. Germline V gives CDR1 GTSNPN, CDR2 SVGIG (reference sequence). Trimming pared 4 bases from V and 0 bases from J, leaving 3 bases between. This CDR3 comprises 11 residues. The CDR3 region has the DNA TGTGCCTGGACAGACCAAGAGACCCAGTACTTC. Its translation: CAWTDQETQYF.

The V and J genes are TRBV7-3 and TRBJ1-6; 7 positions agree with TRBD1. CDR3 length equals 14 residues. Germline CDR1 and CDR2: SGHTA and FQGTGA. The V and J ends lost 4 bases and 4 bases, in that order; junction bases with no gene match: 1. The CDR3 here is CASSSGQYNSPLHF. CDR3 coding DNA: TGTGCCAGCAGCTCGGGACAGTATAATTCACCCCTCCACTTT.

The gene calls are TRBV18 and TRBJ2-4; the match to TRBD2 covers 13 bases. Losses at the gene ends were 3 bases for V and 4 bases for J; bases not matched to a gene: 3. Germline lookup yields CDR1 KGHSH and CDR2 LQKENI. There are 16 residues in the CDR3. The CDR3 here is CASSPAGLAGKNIQYF. The CDR3 DNA sequence: TGTGCCAGCTCACCTGCGGGACTAGCGGGGAAAAACATTCAGTACTTC.

The V and J genes are TRBV19 and TRBJ1-5; TRBD1 is a possible D gene (5 bases). Germline loops: CDR1 LNHDA, CDR2 SQIVND (reference sequence). This CDR3 has 13 amino acids. The ends were cut back, 7 bases at V and 3 bases at J, with 10 bases in the middle. CDR3 coding DNA: TGTGCCAGTAAGGGGCAGAACAATCAGCCCCAGCATTTT. This translates into CASKGQNNQPQHF.

J is TRBJ1-2 and V is TRBV6-1, with 11 bases identical to TRBD1. This CDR3 region has 15 residues. Trimming at V came to 6 bases and at J to 4 bases, leaving 7 bases not matched to a gene. CDR1 and CDR2 (germline): MNHNS, SASEGT. The CDR3 region has the DNA TGTGCCAGCAGCCATAGGGACAGGGGGATCTATGGCTACACCTTC. Translating it yields CASSHRDRGIYGYTF.

V and J are TRBV6-1 and TRBJ2-5; tentatively, D is TRBD1 (6 bases). The CDR3 consists of 12 residues. Germline CDR1 reads MNHNS; CDR2 reads SASEGT. Trimming took off 7 bases at V and 4 bases at J, with 10 bases between the two ends. In DNA form, the CDR3 reads TGTGCCAGCACAGGGGATGGAGAGACCCAGTACTTC. This gives the protein CASTGDGETQYF.

The V and J genes are TRBV4-1 and TRBJ2-5; TRBD1 matches 11 bases. Germline V lookup: CDR1 MGHRA, CDR2 YSYEKL. The CDR3 is 16 amino acids. V dropped 4 bases and J dropped 2; count of bases not matched to a gene: 6. The CDR3 DNA reads as TGCGCCAGCAGCCGCCCGGACAGGGGGCAGCAAGAGACCCAGTACTTC. Translating it yields CASSRPDRGQQETQYF.

V is TRBV11-2 and J is TRBJ2-7, with 9 bases matching TRBD1. Germline lookup yields CDR1 SGHAT and CDR2 FQNNGV. This CDR3 contains 15 residues. V shed 6 bases and J 5 bases; nucleotides not matched to a gene: 11. The chain's CDR3 is CASRFGGTGIDEQYF. In DNA form, the CDR3 reads TGTGCCAGCAGATTCGGGGGGACAGGGATAGACGAGCAGTACTTC.

The chain recombines TRBV5-1 with TRBJ2-5; 10 bases are a match to TRBD2. In germline, CDR1 is SGHRS, CDR2 YFSETQ. This CDR3 region has 15 residues. The trim removed 1 base at V and 4 bases at J, leaving 4 bases unmatched. The CDR3 spells CASSLSSGGGETQYF. The CDR3 DNA reads TGCGCCAGCAGCTTGTCCAGCGGGGGGGGAGAGACCCAGTACTTC.

The CDR3 loop reads CASSPRQGIRTNEKLFF. CDR3 nucleotide sequence: TGTGCCAGTAGTCCACGACAGGGGATTAGGACTAATGAAAAACTGTTTTTT. V gene TRBV19 combines with J gene TRBJ1-4, with 8 bases fitting TRBD1. This CDR3 is 17 amino acids long. Trimming cost V 5 bases and J 2 bases; bases outside gene matches: 10. Per the germline V gene, CDR1 is LNHDA and CDR2 is SQIVND (reference sequence). Combining the CDR3 with reference TRBV19 and TRBJ1-4 gives the whole variable domain DGGITQSPKYLFRKEGQNVTLSCEQNLNHDAMYWYRQDPGQGLRLIYYSQIVNDFQKGDIAEGYSVSREKKESFPLTVTSAQKNPTAFYLCASSPRQGIRTNEKLFFGSGTQLSVL.

This chain links TRBV7-9 with TRBJ1-1, with D possibly TRBD1 on 5 matching bases. This CDR3 contains 15 residues. Trimming shortened V by 5 bases and J by 1 base, and 14 bases separated the two germline ends. Germline CDR1 reads SEHNR; CDR2 reads FQNEAQ (reference sequence). CDR3 sequence reads: CASSPGVGGNTEAFF. The DNA of the CDR3 is TGTGCCAGCAGCCCGGGGGTGGGGGGGAACACTGAAGCTTTCTTT.

The count of this clone is one. The chain combines TRBV4-3 with TRBJ1-4; perhaps TRBD1 as D (6 bases). The CDR3 covers 20 residues. The V gene lost 0 bases and the J gene lost 0 bases, with 20 bases spanning the gap. In germline, CDR1 is LGHNA, CDR2 YSLEER. The CDR3 spells CASSQDLRGSHHSTNEKLFF. CDR3 in DNA: TGCGCCAGCAGCCAAGATCTAAGGGGGTCCCATCATTCAACTAATGAAAAACTGTTTTTT.